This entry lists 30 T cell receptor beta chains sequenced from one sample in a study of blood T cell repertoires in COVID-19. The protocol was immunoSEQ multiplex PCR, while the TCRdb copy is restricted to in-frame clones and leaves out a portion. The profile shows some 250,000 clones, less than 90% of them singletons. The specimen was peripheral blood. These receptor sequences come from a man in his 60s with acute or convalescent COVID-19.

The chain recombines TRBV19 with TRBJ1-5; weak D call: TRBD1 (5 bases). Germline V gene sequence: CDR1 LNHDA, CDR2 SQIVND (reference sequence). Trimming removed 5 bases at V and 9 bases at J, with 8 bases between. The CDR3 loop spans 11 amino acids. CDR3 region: CASSPGGPQHF. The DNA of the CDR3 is TGTGCCAGTAGTCCCGGGGGGCCCCAGCATTTT.

In DNA form, the CDR3 reads TGTGCCAGCAGTGAACTTCAACAGACTAATGAAAAACTGTTTTTT. It is translated as CASSELQQTNEKLFF. The V gene is TRBV6-1, the J gene TRBJ1-4; unclear D gene. The ends were cut back, 2 bases at V and 2 bases at J, with 9 bases in the middle. The CDR3 spans 15 residues. Germline assignment: CDR1 MNHNS and CDR2 SASEGT.

This CDR3 is CAWIRAGGAFF. DNA for the CDR3: TGTGCCTGGATAAGGGCAGGGGGAGCTTTCTTT. The chain employs TRBV30 and TRBJ1-1, with TRBD1 identical over 7 bases. The CDR3 is 11 residues long. The V segment lost 4 bases and the J segment 10 bases; nucleotides outside the gene matches: 6. Germline V gene lookup returns CDR1 GTSNPN and CDR2 SVGIG (reference sequence). Full variable domain (missing parts from reference TRBV30 and TRBJ1-1): SQTIHQWPATLVQPVGSPLSLECTVEGTSNPNLYWYRQAAGRGLQLLFYSVGIGQISSEVPQNLSASRPQDRQFILSSKKLLLSDSGFYLCAWIRAGGAFFGQGTRLTVV.

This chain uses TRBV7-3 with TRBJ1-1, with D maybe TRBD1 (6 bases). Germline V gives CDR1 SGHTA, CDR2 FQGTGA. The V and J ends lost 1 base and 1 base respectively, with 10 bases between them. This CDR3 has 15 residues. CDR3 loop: CASSLMGTSNTEAFF. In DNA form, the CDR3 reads TGTGCCAGCAGCTTAATGGGGACATCGAACACTGAAGCTTTCTTT.

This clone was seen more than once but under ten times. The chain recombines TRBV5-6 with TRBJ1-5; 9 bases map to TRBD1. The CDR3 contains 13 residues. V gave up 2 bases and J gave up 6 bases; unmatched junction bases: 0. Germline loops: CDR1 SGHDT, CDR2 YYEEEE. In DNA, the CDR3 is TGTGCCAGCAGCTTACAGGGGGCTCAGCCCCAGCATTTT. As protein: CASSLQGAQPQHF.

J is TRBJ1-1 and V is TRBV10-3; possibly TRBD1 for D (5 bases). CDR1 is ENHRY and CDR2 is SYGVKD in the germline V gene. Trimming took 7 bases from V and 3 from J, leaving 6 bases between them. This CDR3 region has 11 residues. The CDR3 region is CAIKTDTEAFF. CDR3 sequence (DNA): TGTGCCATCAAGACAGACACTGAAGCTTTCTTT.

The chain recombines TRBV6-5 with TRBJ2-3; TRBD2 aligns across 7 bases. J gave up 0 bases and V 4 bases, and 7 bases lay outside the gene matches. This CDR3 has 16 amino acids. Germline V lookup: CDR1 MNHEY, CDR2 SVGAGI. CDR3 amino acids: CASSSLAAASTDTQYF. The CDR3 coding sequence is TGTGCCAGCAGTTCCCTAGCGGCAGCCAGCACAGATACGCAGTATTTT.

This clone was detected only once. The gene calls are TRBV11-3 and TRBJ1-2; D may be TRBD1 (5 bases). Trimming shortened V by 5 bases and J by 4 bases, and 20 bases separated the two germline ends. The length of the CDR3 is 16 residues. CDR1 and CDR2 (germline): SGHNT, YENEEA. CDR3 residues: CASSPQPQGGTYGYTF. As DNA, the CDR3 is TGTGCCAGCAGCCCCCAGCCCCAGGGAGGGACCTATGGCTACACCTTC.

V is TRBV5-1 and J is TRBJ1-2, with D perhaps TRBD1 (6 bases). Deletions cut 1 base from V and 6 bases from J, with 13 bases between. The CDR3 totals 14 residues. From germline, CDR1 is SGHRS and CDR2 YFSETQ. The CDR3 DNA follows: TGCGCCAGCAGCTTGCGAGGGGGTGGTAATGGCTACACCTTC. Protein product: CASSLRGGGNGYTF.

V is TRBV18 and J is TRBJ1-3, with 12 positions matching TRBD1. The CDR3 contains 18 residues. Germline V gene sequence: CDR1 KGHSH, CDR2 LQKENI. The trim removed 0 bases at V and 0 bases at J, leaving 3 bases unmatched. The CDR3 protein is CASSPPGTGGGSGNTIYF. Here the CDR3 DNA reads TGTGCCAGCTCACCACCCGGGACAGGGGGCGGCTCTGGAAACACCATATATTTT.

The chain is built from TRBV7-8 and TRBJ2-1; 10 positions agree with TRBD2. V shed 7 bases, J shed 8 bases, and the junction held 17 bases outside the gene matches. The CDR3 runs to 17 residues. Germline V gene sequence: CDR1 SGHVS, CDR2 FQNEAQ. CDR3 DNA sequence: TGTGCCAGCACGGTCCGTATAGCGGGAGGTTACTTAGATGAGCAGTTCTTC. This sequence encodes CASTVRIAGGYLDEQFF.

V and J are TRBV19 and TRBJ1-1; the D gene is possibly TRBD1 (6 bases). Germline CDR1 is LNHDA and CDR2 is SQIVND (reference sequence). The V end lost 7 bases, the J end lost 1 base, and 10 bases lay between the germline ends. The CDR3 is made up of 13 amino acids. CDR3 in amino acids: CASTLRGNTEAFF. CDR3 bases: TGTGCCAGTACCCTCAGGGGGAACACTGAAGCTTTCTTT.

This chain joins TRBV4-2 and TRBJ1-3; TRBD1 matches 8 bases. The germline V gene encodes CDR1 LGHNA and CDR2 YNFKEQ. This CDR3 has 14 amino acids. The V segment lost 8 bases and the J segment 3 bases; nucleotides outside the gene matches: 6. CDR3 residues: CASRPRGLGNTIYF. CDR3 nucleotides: TGTGCCAGCCGCCCCAGGGGGCTTGGAAACACCATATATTTT.

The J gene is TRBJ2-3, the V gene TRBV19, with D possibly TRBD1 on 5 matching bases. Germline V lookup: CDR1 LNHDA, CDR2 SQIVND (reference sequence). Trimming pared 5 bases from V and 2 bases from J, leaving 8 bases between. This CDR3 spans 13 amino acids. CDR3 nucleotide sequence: TGTGCCAGTAGTGGCAGGGTCACAGATACGCAGTATTTT. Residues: CASSGRVTDTQYF. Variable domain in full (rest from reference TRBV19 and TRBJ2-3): DGGITQSPKYLFRKEGQNVTLSCEQNLNHDAMYWYRQDPGQGLRLIYYSQIVNDFQKGDIAEGYSVSREKKESFPLTVTSAQKNPTAFYLCASSGRVTDTQYFGPGTRLTVL.

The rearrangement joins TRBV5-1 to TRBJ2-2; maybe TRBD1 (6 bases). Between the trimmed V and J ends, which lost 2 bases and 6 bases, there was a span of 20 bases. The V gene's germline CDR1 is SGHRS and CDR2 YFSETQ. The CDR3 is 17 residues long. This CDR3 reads CASSFTGMGAGPGELFF. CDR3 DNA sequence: TGCGCCAGCAGCTTTACGGGTATGGGGGCCGGCCCCGGGGAGCTGTTTTTT. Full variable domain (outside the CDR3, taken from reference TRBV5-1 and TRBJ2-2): KAGVTQTPRYLIKTRGQQVTLSCSPISGHRSVSWYQQTPGQGLQFLFEYFSETQRNKGNFPGRFSGRQFSNSRSEMNVSTLELGDSALYLCASSFTGMGAGPGELFFGEGSRLTVL.

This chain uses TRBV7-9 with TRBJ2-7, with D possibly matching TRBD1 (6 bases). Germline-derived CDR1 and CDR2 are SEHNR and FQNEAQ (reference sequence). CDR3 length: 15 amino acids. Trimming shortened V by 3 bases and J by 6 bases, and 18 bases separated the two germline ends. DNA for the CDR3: TGTGCCAGCAGCTTTAAGCAGGGGCTAAACGGCGAGCAGTACTTC. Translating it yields CASSFKQGLNGEQYF.

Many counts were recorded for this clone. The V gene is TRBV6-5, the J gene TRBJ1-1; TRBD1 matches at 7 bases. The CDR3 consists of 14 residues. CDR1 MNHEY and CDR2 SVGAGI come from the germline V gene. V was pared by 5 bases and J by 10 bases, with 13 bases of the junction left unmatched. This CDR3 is CASSTSDRESPAFF. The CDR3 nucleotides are TGTGCCAGCAGTACCTCTGACAGGGAGTCACCAGCTTTCTTT.

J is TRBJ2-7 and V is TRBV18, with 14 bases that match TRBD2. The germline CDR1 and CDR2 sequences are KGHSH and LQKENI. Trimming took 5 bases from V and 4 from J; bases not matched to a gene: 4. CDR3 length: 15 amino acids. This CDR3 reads CASSTGTSGSYEQYF. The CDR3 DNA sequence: TGTGCCAGCTCAACCGGGACTAGCGGGAGTTACGAGCAGTACTTC.

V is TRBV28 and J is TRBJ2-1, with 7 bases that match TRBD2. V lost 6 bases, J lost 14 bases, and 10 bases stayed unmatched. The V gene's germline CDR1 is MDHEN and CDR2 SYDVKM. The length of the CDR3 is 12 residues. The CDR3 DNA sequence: TGTGCCAGCAGCTCCCCTATGCGGGAGAAGTTCTTC. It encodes CASSSPMREKFF.

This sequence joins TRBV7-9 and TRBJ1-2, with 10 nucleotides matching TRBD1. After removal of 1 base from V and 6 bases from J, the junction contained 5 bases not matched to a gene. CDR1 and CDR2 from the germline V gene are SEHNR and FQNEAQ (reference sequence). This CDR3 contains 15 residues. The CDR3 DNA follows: TGTGCCAGCAGCTTAGTCGTGGGACAGGGGAATGGCTACACCTTC. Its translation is CASSLVVGQGNGYTF.

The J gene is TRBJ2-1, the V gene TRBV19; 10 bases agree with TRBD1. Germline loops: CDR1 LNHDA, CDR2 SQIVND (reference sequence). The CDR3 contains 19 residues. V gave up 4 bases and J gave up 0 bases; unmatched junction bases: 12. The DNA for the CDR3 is TGTGCCAGTAGTAAGACCGGGACAGGGGCCTTGAGCTCCTACAATGAGCAGTTCTTC. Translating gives CASSKTGTGALSSYNEQFF.

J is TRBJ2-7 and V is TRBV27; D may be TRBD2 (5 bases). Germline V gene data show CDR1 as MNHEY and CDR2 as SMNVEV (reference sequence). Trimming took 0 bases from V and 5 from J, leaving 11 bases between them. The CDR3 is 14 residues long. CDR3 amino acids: CASSLSRGMDEQYF. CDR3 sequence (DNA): TGTGCCAGCAGTTTATCTCGGGGAATGGACGAGCAGTACTTC.

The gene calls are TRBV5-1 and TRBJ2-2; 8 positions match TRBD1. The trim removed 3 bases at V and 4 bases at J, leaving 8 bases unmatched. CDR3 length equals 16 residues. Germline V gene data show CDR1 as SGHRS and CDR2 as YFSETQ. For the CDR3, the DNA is TGCGCCAGCAGCTCCAGGACAGGGAGTGGCACCGGGGAGCTGTTTTTT. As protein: CASSSRTGSGTGELFF.

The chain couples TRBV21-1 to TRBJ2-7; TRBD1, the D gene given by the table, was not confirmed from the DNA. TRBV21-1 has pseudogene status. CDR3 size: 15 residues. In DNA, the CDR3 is TGTGCCAGCACCCCCCCCATGGGACAGGGGATCGAGCAGTACTTC. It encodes CASTPPMGQGIEQYF.

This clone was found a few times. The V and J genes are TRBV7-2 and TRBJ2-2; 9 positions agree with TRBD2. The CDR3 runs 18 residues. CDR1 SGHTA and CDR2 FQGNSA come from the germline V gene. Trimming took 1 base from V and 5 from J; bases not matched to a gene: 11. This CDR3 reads CASSLVGSGRFDTGELFF. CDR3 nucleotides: TGTGCCAGCAGCTTAGTGGGCAGCGGGAGGTTTGATACCGGGGAGCTGTTTTTT.

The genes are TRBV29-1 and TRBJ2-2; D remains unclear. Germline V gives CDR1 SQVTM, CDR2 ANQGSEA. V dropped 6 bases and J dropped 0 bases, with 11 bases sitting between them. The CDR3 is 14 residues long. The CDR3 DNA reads TGCAGCGTCGCCGGTATCGCGAACACCGGGGAGCTGTTTTTT. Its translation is CSVAGIANTGELFF.

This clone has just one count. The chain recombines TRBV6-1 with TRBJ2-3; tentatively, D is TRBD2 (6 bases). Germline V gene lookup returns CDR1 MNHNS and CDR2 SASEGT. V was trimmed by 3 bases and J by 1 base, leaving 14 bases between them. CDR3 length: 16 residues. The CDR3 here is CASSEGRGGGTDTQYF. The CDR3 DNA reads TGTGCCAGCAGTGAGGGGCGGGGAGGAGGCACAGATACGCAGTATTTT.

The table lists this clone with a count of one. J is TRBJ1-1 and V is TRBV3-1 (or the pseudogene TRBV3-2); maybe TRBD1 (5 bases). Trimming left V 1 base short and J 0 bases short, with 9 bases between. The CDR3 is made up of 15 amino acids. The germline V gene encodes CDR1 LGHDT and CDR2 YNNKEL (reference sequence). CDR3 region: CASSQARALNTEAFF. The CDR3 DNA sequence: TGTGCCAGCAGCCAAGCCAGGGCACTGAACACTGAAGCTTTCTTT.

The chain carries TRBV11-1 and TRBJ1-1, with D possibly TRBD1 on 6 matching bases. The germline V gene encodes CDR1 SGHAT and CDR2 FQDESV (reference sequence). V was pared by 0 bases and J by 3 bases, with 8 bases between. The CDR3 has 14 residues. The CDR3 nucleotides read TGTGCCAGCAGCTTAGCGGGGGGGCACACTGAAGCTTTCTTT. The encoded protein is CASSLAGGHTEAFF. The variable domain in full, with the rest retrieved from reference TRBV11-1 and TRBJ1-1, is EAEVAQSPRYKITEKSQAVAFWCDPISGHATLYWYRQILGQGPELLVQFQDESVVDDSQLPKDRFSAERLKGVDSTLKIQPAELGDSAMYLCASSLAGGHTEAFFGQGTRLTVV.

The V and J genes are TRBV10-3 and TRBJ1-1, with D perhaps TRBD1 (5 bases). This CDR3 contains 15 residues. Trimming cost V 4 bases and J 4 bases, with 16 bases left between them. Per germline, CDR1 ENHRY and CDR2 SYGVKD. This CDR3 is CAISGREGRTTEAFF. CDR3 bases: TGTGCCATCAGTGGAAGGGAGGGACGGACCACTGAAGCTTTCTTT.